What follows is one TCR beta chain and its context. A much larger clone differs by one base, so this may be a read error. The data are from a study of Graves' ophthalmopathy and Graves' hyperthyroidism. Germline-derived CDR1 and CDR2 are GTSNPN and SVGIG (reference sequence). The CDR3 is 13 amino acids. Amplified material comprised TCR beta CDR3 regions derived from RNA transcripts. An opening RT-PCR round employed HTBI primers and preceded a second-round multiplex PCR. TCRdb reprocessed the multiplex PCR reads via MiXCR and lists one record per CDR3 protein. The table records 400,000 or so distinct CDR3 sequences, about a sixth of them present only once.

The sequenced sample was peripheral blood. The rearrangement uses TRBV30 and TRBJ2-7, with D tentatively TRBD1 (5 bases). The origin of this receptor is an adult woman with stable Graves' hyperthyroidism. The CDR3 spells CVWSGPQAHEQYF. The CDR3 DNA reads TGTGTCTGGAGTGGACCACAGGCCCACGAGCAGTACTTC.